This is a list of T cell receptor beta chains from one sample in a study of T cells in Graves' hyperthyroidism and ophthalmopathy. TCRdb redid the calling of the multiplex PCR reads with MiXCR, one entry per CDR3 protein. This table holds around 350,000 distinct CDR3 sequences, roughly 19% found once. Sequencing was performed on blood. Receptors originate from a woman aged 18-29 years with Graves' hyperthyroidism. CDR3s include the opening cysteine and the closing phenylalanine or tryptophan. The order of the fields is clone size, J gene, V gene, D gene, CDR3 protein, CDR3 DNA. D genes are given only for firm matches. Clone size is stated in some rows and not others, as once, few, many or a class when expanded.

abundance: many; j_gene: TRBJ2-7; v_gene: TRBV15; d_gene: TRBD2; CDR3aa: CATSVSSGGAYEQYF; CDR3nt: TGTGCCACCAGCGTGTCTAGCGGGGGGGCGTACGAGCAGTACTTC
abundance: -; j_gene: TRBJ1-6; v_gene: TRBV25-1; d_gene: -; CDR3aa: CASSDPRGGDSPLHF; CDR3nt: TGTGCCAGCAGTGACCCCCGGGGGGGGGATTCACCCCTCCACTTT
abundance: many; j_gene: TRBJ2-5; v_gene: TRBV2; d_gene: -; CDR3aa: CASMWGGETQYF; CDR3nt: TGTGCCAGCATGTGGGGCGGCGAGACCCAGTACTTC
abundance: -; j_gene: TRBJ1-2; v_gene: TRBV11-2; d_gene: -; CDR3aa: CASSLYLDGYTF; CDR3nt: TGTGCCAGCAGCTTATATTTAGATGGCTACACCTTC
abundance: many; j_gene: TRBJ1-1; v_gene: TRBV5-1; d_gene: -; CDR3aa: CASSPGGRGEAFF; CDR3nt: TGCGCCAGCAGCCCGGGGGGCCGCGGGGAAGCTTTCTTT
abundance: many; j_gene: TRBJ1-1; v_gene: TRBV27; d_gene: TRBD1; CDR3aa: CASRRWTGSAFF; CDR3nt: TGTGCCAGCAGAAGATGGACAGGGAGCGCTTTCTTT
abundance: -; j_gene: TRBJ1-1; v_gene: TRBV28; d_gene: -; CDR3aa: CVSSFLGATEAFF; CDR3nt: TGTGTCAGCAGTTTTTTGGGGGCCACTGAAGCTTTCTTT
abundance: few; j_gene: TRBJ1-1; v_gene: TRBV4-1; d_gene: -; CDR3aa: CASSQDVGLGAFF; CDR3nt: TGCGCCAGCAGCCAAGACGTGGGGTTAGGCGCTTTCTTT
abundance: -; j_gene: TRBJ1-2; v_gene: TRBV5-4; d_gene: -; CDR3aa: CASSLDLYLVDGYTF; CDR3nt: TGTGCCAGCAGCTTGGACTTATACTTAGTCGATGGCTACACCTTC
abundance: -; j_gene: TRBJ2-5; v_gene: TRBV9; d_gene: -; CDR3aa: CASTSGQTTQETQYF; CDR3nt: TGTGCCAGCACCTCGGGCCAGACTACGCAAGAGACCCAGTACTTC
abundance: many; j_gene: TRBJ2-2; v_gene: TRBV7-2; d_gene: -; CDR3aa: CASSLAVDTGELFF; CDR3nt: TGTGCCAGCAGCTTAGCAGTGGACACCGGGGAGCTGTTTTTT
abundance: many; j_gene: TRBJ2-5; v_gene: TRBV4-2; d_gene: -; CDR3aa: CASSQDWGGLWTQYF; CDR3nt: TGTGCCAGCAGCCAAGATTGGGGTGGATTGTGGACCCAGTACTTC
abundance: many; j_gene: TRBJ2-5; v_gene: TRBV5-5; d_gene: TRBD1; CDR3aa: CASSLGTGVQETQYF; CDR3nt: TGTGCCAGCAGCTTAGGGACAGGGGTTCAAGAGACCCAGTACTTC
abundance: -; j_gene: TRBJ1-2; v_gene: TRBV5-1; d_gene: -; CDR3aa: CASSLVDKHGYTF; CDR3nt: TGCGCCAGCAGCTTGGTGGACAAACATGGCTACACCTTC
abundance: many; j_gene: TRBJ1-2; v_gene: TRBV6-5; d_gene: -; CDR3aa: CASSYRRETVGYTF; CDR3nt: TGTGCCAGCAGTTACCGTCGGGAGACCGTTGGCTACACCTTC
abundance: -; j_gene: TRBJ2-5; v_gene: TRBV18; d_gene: TRBD1; CDR3aa: CASSPGTGGLKTQYF; CDR3nt: TGTGCCAGCTCACCTGGGACAGGGGGTTTGAAGACCCAGTACTTC
abundance: many; j_gene: TRBJ1-2; v_gene: TRBV12-3/TRBV12-4; d_gene: -; CDR3aa: CASRRGAYNYGYTF; CDR3nt: TGTGCCAGTCGTCGGGGAGCCTACAACTATGGCTACACCTTC
abundance: many; j_gene: TRBJ2-3; v_gene: TRBV11-2; d_gene: TRBD2; CDR3aa: CASSKYSGGYVTDTQYF; CDR3nt: TGTGCCAGCAGCAAATATAGCGGGGGTTATGTCACAGATACGCAGTATTTT
abundance: many; j_gene: TRBJ2-2; v_gene: TRBV2; d_gene: -; CDR3aa: CASSVRGVRTGELFF; CDR3nt: TGTGCCAGCAGTGTTAGAGGGGTGAGGACCGGGGAGCTGTTTTTT
abundance: few; j_gene: TRBJ2-7; v_gene: TRBV24-1; d_gene: -; CDR3aa: CATSDPARAPYEQYF; CDR3nt: TGTGCCACCAGTGACCCGGCCAGGGCCCCCTACGAGCAGTACTTC
abundance: many; j_gene: TRBJ1-2; v_gene: TRBV10-3; d_gene: -; CDR3aa: CAISGVDDYGYTF; CDR3nt: TGTGCCATCAGTGGGGTCGACGACTATGGCTACACCTTC
abundance: many; j_gene: TRBJ1-1; v_gene: TRBV6-1; d_gene: TRBD1; CDR3aa: CASSPGQGFTEAFF; CDR3nt: TGTGCCAGCAGCCCAGGACAGGGATTCACTGAAGCTTTCTTT
abundance: few; j_gene: TRBJ2-7; v_gene: TRBV11-2; d_gene: TRBD2; CDR3aa: CASRLGAGVYEQYF; CDR3nt: TGTGCCAGCAGACTTGGGGCGGGGGTCTACGAGCAGTACTTC
abundance: few; j_gene: TRBJ1-1; v_gene: TRBV5-1; d_gene: -; CDR3aa: CASSFNGPAVDTEAFF; CDR3nt: TGCGCCAGCAGCTTTAATGGCCCGGCAGTAGACACTGAAGCTTTCTTT